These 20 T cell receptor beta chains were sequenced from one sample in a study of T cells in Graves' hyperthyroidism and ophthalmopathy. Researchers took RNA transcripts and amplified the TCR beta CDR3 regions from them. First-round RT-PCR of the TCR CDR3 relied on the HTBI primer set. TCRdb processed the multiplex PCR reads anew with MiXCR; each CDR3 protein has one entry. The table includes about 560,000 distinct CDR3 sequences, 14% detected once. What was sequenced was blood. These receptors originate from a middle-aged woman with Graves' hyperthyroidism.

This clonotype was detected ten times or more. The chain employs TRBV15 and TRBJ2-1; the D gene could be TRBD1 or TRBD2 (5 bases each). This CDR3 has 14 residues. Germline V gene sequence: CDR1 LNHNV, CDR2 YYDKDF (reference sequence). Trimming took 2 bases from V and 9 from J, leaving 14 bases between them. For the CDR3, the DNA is TGTGCCACCAGCAGAAAGGGGAGTTCGGTTGAGCAGTTCTTC. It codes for CATSRKGSSVEQFF.

The CDR3 DNA follows: TGTGCCAGTAGTGCCGAGGGCAAGGACACACAGTATTTT. It codes for CASSAEGKDTQYF. The rearrangement links TRBV19 to TRBJ2-3, with D perhaps being TRBD1 or TRBD2 (5 bases each). With 5 bases removed from V and 12 bases from J, the gap between germline ends came to 18 bases. The CDR3 is 13 amino acids. Germline values: CDR1 LNHDA, CDR2 SQIVND (reference sequence).

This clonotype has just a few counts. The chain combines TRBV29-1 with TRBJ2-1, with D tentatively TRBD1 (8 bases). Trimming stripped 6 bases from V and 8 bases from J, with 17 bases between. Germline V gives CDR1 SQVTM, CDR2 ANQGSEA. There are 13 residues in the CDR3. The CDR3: CSVLGQGGHEQFF. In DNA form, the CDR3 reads TGCAGCGTCCTCGGACAGGGAGGGCATGAGCAGTTCTTC.

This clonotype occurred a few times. The CDR3 spells CASSISEWNSPLHF. As DNA, the CDR3 is TGTGCCAGCAGCATATCCGAGTGGAATTCACCCCTCCACTTT. The J gene is TRBJ1-6, the V gene TRBV11-2; D remains unclear. V lost 5 bases, J lost 7 bases, and 12 bases lay in between. Germline CDR1 is SGHAT and CDR2 is FQNNGV. This CDR3 contains 14 residues. Filled out from reference TRBV11-2 and TRBJ1-6, the complete variable domain reads EAGVAQSPRYKIIEKRQSVAFWCNPISGHATLYWYQQILGQGPKLLIQFQNNGVVDDSQLPKDRFSAERLKGVDSTLKIQPAKLEDSAVYLCASSISEWNSPLHFGNGTRLTVT.

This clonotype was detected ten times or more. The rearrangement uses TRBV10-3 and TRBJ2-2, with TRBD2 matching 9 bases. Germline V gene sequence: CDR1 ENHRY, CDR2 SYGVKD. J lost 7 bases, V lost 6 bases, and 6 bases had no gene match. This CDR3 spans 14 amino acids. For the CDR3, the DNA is TGTGCCATCAGGTTAGCGGGAGCTGACGGGGAGCTGTTTTTT. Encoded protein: CAIRLAGADGELFF.

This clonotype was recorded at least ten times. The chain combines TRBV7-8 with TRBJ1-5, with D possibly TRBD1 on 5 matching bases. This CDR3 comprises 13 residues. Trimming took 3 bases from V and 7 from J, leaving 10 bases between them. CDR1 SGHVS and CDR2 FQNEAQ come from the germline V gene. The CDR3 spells CASSFSGGQPQHF. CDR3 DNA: TGTGCCAGCAGCTTTTCTGGGGGACAGCCCCAGCATTTT.

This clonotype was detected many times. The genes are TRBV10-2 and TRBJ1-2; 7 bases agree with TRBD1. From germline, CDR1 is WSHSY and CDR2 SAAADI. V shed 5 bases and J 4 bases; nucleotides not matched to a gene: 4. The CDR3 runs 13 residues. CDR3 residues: CASSPRDSYGYTF. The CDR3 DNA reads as TGCGCCAGCAGTCCGCGGGACAGCTATGGCTACACCTTC.

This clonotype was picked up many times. CDR3 sequence: CASRPGVAARAFF. The CDR3 region has the DNA TGTGCCAGCAGACCCGGGGTGGCGGCGAGGGCTTTCTTT. The chain couples TRBV3-1 to TRBJ1-1; D is unresolved. This CDR3 is 13 amino acids long. V lost 6 bases, J lost 11 bases, and 19 bases lay in between. Germline V gene sequence: CDR1 LGHDT, CDR2 YNNKEL (reference sequence).

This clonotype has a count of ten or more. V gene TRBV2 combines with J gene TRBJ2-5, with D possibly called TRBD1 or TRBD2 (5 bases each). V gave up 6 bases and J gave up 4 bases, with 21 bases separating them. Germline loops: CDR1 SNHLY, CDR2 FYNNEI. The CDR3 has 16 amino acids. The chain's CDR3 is CASRPPRSSGRETQYF. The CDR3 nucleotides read TGTGCCAGCAGACCCCCGCGGAGTTCAGGGAGAGAGACCCAGTACTTC.

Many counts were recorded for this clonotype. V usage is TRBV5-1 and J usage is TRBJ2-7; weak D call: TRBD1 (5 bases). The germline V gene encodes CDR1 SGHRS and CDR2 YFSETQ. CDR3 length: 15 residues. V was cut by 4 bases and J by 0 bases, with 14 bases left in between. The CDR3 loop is CASSPYRHNSYEQYF. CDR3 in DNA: TGCGCCAGCAGCCCCTACAGGCACAACTCCTACGAGCAGTACTTC.

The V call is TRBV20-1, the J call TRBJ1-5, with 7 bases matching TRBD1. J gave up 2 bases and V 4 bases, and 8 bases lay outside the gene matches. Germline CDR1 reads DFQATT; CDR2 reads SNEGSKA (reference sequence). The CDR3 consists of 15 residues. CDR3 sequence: CSAILTGKGNQPQHF. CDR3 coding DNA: TGCAGTGCTATACTGACAGGGAAGGGCAATCAGCCCCAGCATTTT.

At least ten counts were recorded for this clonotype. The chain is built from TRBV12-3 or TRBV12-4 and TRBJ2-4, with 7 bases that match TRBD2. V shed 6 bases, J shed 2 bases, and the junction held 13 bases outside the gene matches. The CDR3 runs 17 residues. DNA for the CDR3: TGTGCCAGCAGCAATCAGGCGGGAGTAGTATCCAAAAACATTCAGTACTTC. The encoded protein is CASSNQAGVVSKNIQYF.

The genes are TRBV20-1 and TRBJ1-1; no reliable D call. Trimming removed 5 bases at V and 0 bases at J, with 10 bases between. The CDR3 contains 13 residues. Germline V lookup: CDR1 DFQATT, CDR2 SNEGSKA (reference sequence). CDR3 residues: CSAGSPMNTEAFF. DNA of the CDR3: TGCAGTGCTGGAAGTCCAATGAACACTGAAGCTTTCTTT.

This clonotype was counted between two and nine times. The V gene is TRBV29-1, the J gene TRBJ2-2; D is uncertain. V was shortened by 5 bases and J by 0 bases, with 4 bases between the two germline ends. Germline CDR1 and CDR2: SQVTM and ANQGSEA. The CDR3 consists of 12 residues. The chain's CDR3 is CSVSSNTGELFF. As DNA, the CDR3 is TGCAGCGTTTCATCGAACACCGGGGAGCTGTTTTTT.

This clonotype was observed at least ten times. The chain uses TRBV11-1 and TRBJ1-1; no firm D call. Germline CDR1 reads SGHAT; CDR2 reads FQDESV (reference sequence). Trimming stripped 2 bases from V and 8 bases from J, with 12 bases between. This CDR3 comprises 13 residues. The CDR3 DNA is TGTGCCAGCAGCTTATATCTCGATGGGGAAGCTTTCTTT. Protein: CASSLYLDGEAFF.

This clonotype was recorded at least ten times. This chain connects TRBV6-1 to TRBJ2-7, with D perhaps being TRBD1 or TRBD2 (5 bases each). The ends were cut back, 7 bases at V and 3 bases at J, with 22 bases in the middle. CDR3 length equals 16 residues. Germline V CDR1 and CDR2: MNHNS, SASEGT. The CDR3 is CASTHSRDGSNYEQYF. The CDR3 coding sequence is TGTGCCAGCACCCACTCCCGGGACGGATCAAACTACGAGCAGTACTTC.

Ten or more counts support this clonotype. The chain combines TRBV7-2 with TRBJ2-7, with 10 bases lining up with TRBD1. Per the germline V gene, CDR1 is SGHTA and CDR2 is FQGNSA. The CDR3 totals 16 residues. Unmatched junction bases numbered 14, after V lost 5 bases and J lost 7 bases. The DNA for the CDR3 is TGTGCCAGCAGCCTAGGCCGGGACAGGGGTCCTCGAGAGCAGTACTTC. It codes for CASSLGRDRGPREQYF.

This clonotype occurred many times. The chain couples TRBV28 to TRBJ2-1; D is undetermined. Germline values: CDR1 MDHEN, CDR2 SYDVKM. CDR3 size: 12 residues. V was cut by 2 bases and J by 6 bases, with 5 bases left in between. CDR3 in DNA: TGTGCCAGCAGTTTAGGGTTCAATGAGCAGTTCTTC. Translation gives CASSLGFNEQFF.

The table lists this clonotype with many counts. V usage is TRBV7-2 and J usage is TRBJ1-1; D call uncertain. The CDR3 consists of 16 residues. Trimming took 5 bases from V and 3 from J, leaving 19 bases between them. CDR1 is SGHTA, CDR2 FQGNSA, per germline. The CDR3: CASSQRPLSGDTEAFF. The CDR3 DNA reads TGTGCCAGCAGCCAGAGACCTCTTTCTGGGGACACTGAAGCTTTCTTT.

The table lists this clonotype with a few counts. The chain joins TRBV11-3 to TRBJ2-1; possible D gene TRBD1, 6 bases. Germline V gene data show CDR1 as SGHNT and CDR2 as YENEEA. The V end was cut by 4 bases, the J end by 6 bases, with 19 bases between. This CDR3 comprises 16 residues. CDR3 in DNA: TGTGCCAGCAGCTCGTCAGCGGAACCCAGGGGCAATGAGCAGTTCTTC. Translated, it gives CASSSSAEPRGNEQFF.